The 10 T cell receptor beta chains reported below all come from one sample, sequenced in a study of blood T cell repertoires in COVID-19. The data were produced by immunoSEQ multiplex PCR, yet TCRdb's version contains in-frame clones alone and is incomplete. The table shows fewer than 250,000 clones, with about 91% occurring only once. Sequencing input: PBMCs or T cells enriched from blood (not recorded which). The receptors come from a woman between 25 and 40 years old with acute COVID-19.

The chain combines TRBV5-5 with TRBJ2-3; TRBD2 aligns across 9 bases. The V and J ends lost 5 bases and 4 bases, in that order; junction bases with no gene match: 8. Germline V gene data show CDR1 as SGHKS and CDR2 as YYEKEE (reference sequence). The CDR3 consists of 15 residues. For the CDR3, the DNA is TGTGCCAGCAGAATAGCGGGGGTATCGTCAGATACGCAGTATTTT. Its translation: CASRIAGVSSDTQYF.

The J gene is TRBJ2-5, the V gene TRBV2; D possibly corresponds to TRBD2 (6 bases). The ends were cut back, 1 base at V and 5 bases at J, with 8 bases in the middle. This CDR3 has 13 amino acids. Germline values: CDR1 SNHLY, CDR2 FYNNEI. CDR3 sequence reads: CASSEGRVETQYF. The CDR3, as DNA: TGTGCCAGCAGTGAAGGGAGGGTCGAGACCCAGTACTTC.

V is TRBV4-1 and J is TRBJ1-1, with 7 positions matching TRBD1. CDR1 and CDR2 (germline): MGHRA, YSYEKL. V was clipped by 1 base and J by 1 base; unmatched bases: 3. CDR3 length: 15 amino acids. CDR3 sequence reads: CASSQGSGGNTEAFF. For the CDR3, the DNA is TGCGCCAGCAGCCAAGGGTCAGGGGGGAACACTGAAGCTTTCTTT.

The chain uses TRBV10-2 and TRBJ1-5; no clear D gene. This CDR3 has 13 amino acids. The germline CDR1 and CDR2 sequences are WSHSY and SAAADI. With 2 bases removed from V and 6 bases from J, the gap between germline ends came to 8 bases. This CDR3 is CASSESGLQPQHF. The CDR3 DNA reads TGCGCCAGCAGTGAGAGTGGGCTTCAGCCCCAGCATTTT.

The chain carries TRBV7-2 and TRBJ2-1; 7 positions match TRBD2. With V trimmed by 7 bases and J by 6 bases, 9 bases remained unmatched. Germline V gene data show CDR1 as SGHTA and CDR2 as FQGNSA. This CDR3 is built from 14 residues. CDR3 loop: CASTLWEGVNEQFF. The CDR3 coding sequence is TGTGCCAGCACCTTGTGGGAGGGAGTCAATGAGCAGTTCTTC.

V and J are TRBV5-1 and TRBJ2-1; D might be TRBD1 (6 bases). The length of the CDR3 is 16 residues. V was trimmed by 2 bases and J by 0 bases, leaving 12 bases between them. The germline gives CDR1 SGHRS, CDR2 YFSETQ. DNA for the CDR3: TGCGCCAGCAGCTTTACCGGGACACTCTCCTACAATGAGCAGTTCTTC. As protein: CASSFTGTLSYNEQFF.

The V gene is TRBV11-3, the J gene TRBJ1-1; possible D gene TRBD1, 5 bases. The germline V and J ends were trimmed by 2 bases and 4 bases, with 14 bases remaining between them. The CDR3 contains 15 residues. Per germline, CDR1 SGHNT and CDR2 YENEEA. The CDR3 DNA follows: TGTGCCAGCAGCTTAAGGAGTGGGGGGGGCACTGAAGCTTTCTTT. Translating gives CASSLRSGGGTEAFF.

The chain carries TRBV2 and TRBJ2-1; 7 nucleotides match TRBD1. This CDR3 comprises 13 residues. Per germline, CDR1 SNHLY and CDR2 FYNNEI. V shed 6 bases and J 5 bases; nucleotides not matched to a gene: 4. CDR3 sequence (DNA): TGTGCCAGCAGGTTAGACAGGGACAATGAGCAGTTCTTC. It yields the protein CASRLDRDNEQFF.

J is TRBJ1-1 and V is TRBV28; 7 bases match TRBD1. The CDR3 totals 16 residues. The germline V gene has CDR1 MDHEN and CDR2 SYDVKM. V shed 5 bases and J 2 bases; nucleotides not matched to a gene: 11. CDR3 loop: CASSVGGLSGNTEAFF. DNA of the CDR3: TGTGCCAGCAGTGTAGGGGGCTTGTCAGGAAACACTGAAGCTTTCTTT.

V usage is TRBV15 and J usage is TRBJ1-1, with D unclear. The germline CDR1 and CDR2 sequences are LNHNV and YYDKDF (reference sequence). The CDR3 is 13 amino acids. The V end was cut by 0 bases, the J end by 8 bases, with 10 bases between. This chain's CDR3 is CATSRDIAVEAFF. CDR3 bases: TGTGCCACCAGCAGAGATATCGCGGTCGAAGCTTTCTTT.